The next 23 T cell receptor beta chains were all read from a single sample in a study of T-cell memory formation after mild COVID-19 listed by TCRdb under 2021. Receptor amplification or capture employed 5' RACE. The instrument given in TCRdb is Illumina NovaSeq 6000. TCRdb reworked the public reads: Q25 trimming with fastp, MiXCR clone assembly, productive beta chains retained. Rows with one shared CDR3 protein collapse into an entry with the most common genes and DNA. The sample table contains approximately 210,000 distinct CDR3 sequences; only one count was recorded for roughly a tenth of them. The ten largest clones capture around 2.9% of the sample. The sample comprised PBMCs or a T cell subset sorted from them (not recorded which). The receptors originated from a young man who had mild COVID-19 (a few samples of this study predate the infection). The sample titles of this study are shuffled in the database, so cell type and time point are left out; the donor was told from shared clones.

This clonotype was picked up a small number of times. Mismatch with germline at one junction end may stem from a read error. This chain joins TRBV9 and TRBJ2-1; TRBD1 matches at 12 bases. CDR3 length: 13 amino acids. Germline values: CDR1 SGDLS, CDR2 YYNGEE. CDR3 sequence (DNA): TGTGCCAGCAGCGGGGACAGGGGGCTCCCGCAGATCTTC. It translates to CASSGDRGLPQIF.

The chain links TRBV6-2 or TRBV6-3 to TRBJ2-7; TRBD1 might be the D (6 bases). The CDR3 length is 12 residues. V shed 7 bases and J shed 9 bases, with 16 bases lying between them. CDR1 and CDR2 from the germline V gene are MNHEY and SVGEGT. This CDR3 reads CASISVGTTQYF. The CDR3 coding sequence is TGTGCCAGCATCTCAGTCGGGACAACGCAGTACTTC.

A few counts support this clonotype. The chain links TRBV7-9 to TRBJ2-3, with 9 bases aligning to TRBD1. The CDR3 covers 17 residues. Trimming took 6 bases from V and 4 from J; bases not matched to a gene: 14. Germline V gene lookup returns CDR1 SEHNR and CDR2 FQNEAQ (reference sequence). DNA of the CDR3: TGTGCCAGCAGGCCCCGGTCCGTGGGACAGGGTGCAGATACGCAGTATTTT. It encodes CASRPRSVGQGADTQYF.

This chain connects TRBV6-1 to TRBJ2-7; D possibly matches TRBD1 or TRBD2 (5 bases each). This CDR3 comprises 14 residues. With 5 bases removed from V and 6 bases from J, the gap between germline ends came to 17 bases. Germline V gene sequence: CDR1 MNHNS, CDR2 SASEGT. The CDR3 sequence is CASSRQGAWTEQYV. DNA for the CDR3: TGTGCCAGCAGTAGGCAGGGAGCTTGGACCGAGCAGTACGTC.

This chain links TRBV7-9 with TRBJ2-3, with no clear D. V was pared by 2 bases and J by 4 bases, with 16 bases between. CDR3 length equals 16 residues. Germline CDR1 reads SEHNR; CDR2 reads FQNEAQ (reference sequence). CDR3 protein: CASSLLGPPGPDTQYF. The CDR3, as DNA: TGTGCCAGCAGCTTATTAGGCCCTCCGGGCCCAGATACGCAGTATTTT.

There are many counts of this clonotype. This chain connects TRBV7-9 to TRBJ1-2, with D perhaps matching TRBD1 (6 bases). The CDR3 sequence is 18 residues long. Between the trimmed V and J ends, which lost 5 bases and 7 bases, there was a span of 29 bases. From germline, CDR1 is SEHNR and CDR2 FQNEAQ (reference sequence). The DNA of the CDR3 is TGTGCCAGCAGCAGCTTTTTAGGGGGGGGACCGTACTTGTCTGGCTACACCTTC. Translating it yields CASSSFLGGGPYLSGYTF.

V gene TRBV28 combines with J gene TRBJ1-6; TRBD1 agrees at 7 bases. The CDR3 totals 14 residues. From germline, CDR1 is MDHEN and CDR2 SYDVKM. V lost 2 bases, J lost 14 bases, and 9 bases stayed unmatched. CDR3 protein: CASSLTTGPGALHF. Written as DNA, the CDR3 is TGTGCCAGCAGTTTAACGACAGGGCCGGGGGCCCTCCACTTT.

The chain carries TRBV7-2 and TRBJ1-1, with unresolved D. This CDR3 is built from 15 residues. V gave up 5 bases and J gave up 1 base, with 14 bases separating them. The germline CDR1 and CDR2 sequences are SGHTA and FQGNSA. The CDR3 nucleotides read TGTGCCAGCAGCCCGGTATCACGAAGGAACACTGAAGCTTTCTTT. Translation: CASSPVSRRNTEAFF.

The genes are TRBV18 and TRBJ2-7, with D unresolved. CDR3 length: 11 amino acids. Per germline, CDR1 KGHSH and CDR2 LQKENI. Trimming pared 2 bases from V and 7 bases from J, leaving 6 bases between. CDR3 bases: TGTGCCAGCTCACCATTTGAGGAGCAGTACTTC. This sequence encodes CASSPFEEQYF.

This clonotype was seen only a few times. The gene calls are TRBV7-2 and TRBJ1-1, with D perhaps TRBD1 (5 bases). This CDR3 has 15 amino acids. The germline gives CDR1 SGHTA, CDR2 FQGNSA. V was pared by 2 bases and J by 5 bases, with 15 bases between. The CDR3 DNA follows: TGTGCCAGCAGCTTATCAGGAGGGGATCGAACTGAAGCTTTCTTT. This codes for CASSLSGGDRTEAFF.

This clonotype was seen more than once but under ten times. This chain links TRBV20-1 with TRBJ2-3, with D perhaps TRBD2 (5 bases). The CDR3 is 15 amino acids. Trimming removed 0 bases at V and 3 bases at J, with 13 bases between. In germline, CDR1 is DFQATT, CDR2 SNEGSKA (reference sequence). CDR3 DNA sequence: TGCAGTGCTAGAGAGCGGGCTGAGTGGACAGATACGCAGTATTTT. This encodes CSARERAEWTDTQYF.

This clonotype came up a few times. The rearrangement joins TRBV7-2 to TRBJ2-7; TRBD1 aligns across 8 bases. Germline assignment: CDR1 SGHTA and CDR2 FQGNSA. V lost 1 base to trimming and J lost 3 bases; unmatched junction nucleotides: 5. The CDR3 covers 15 residues. The CDR3 loop is CASSLGGQGGYEQYF. The CDR3 DNA follows: TGTGCCAGCAGCTTAGGTGGACAGGGTGGCTACGAGCAGTACTTC.

This clonotype occurred many times. This chain uses TRBV7-2 with TRBJ2-5, with unresolved D. CDR3 length: 13 residues. Trimming pared 7 bases from V and 9 bases from J, leaving 18 bases between. Per the germline V gene, CDR1 is SGHTA and CDR2 is FQGNSA. CDR3 bases: TGTGCCAGCAAACAGCCGGATCTTTATTCCCAGTACTTC. Its translation: CASKQPDLYSQYF.

CDR3 in amino acids: CASSLLDMDSPLHF. The CDR3, as DNA: TGTGCCAGCAGCTTACTGGATATGGATTCACCCCTCCACTTT. The chain uses TRBV11-2 and TRBJ1-6; D call uncertain. The CDR3 has 14 amino acids. V was cut by 2 bases and J by 8 bases, with 10 bases left in between. The V gene's germline CDR1 is SGHAT and CDR2 FQNNGV.

This clonotype was found many times. The rearrangement joins TRBV6-6 to TRBJ1-1; D is uncertain. Germline-derived CDR1 and CDR2 are MNHNY and SVGAGI (reference sequence). V was trimmed by 6 bases and J by 0 bases, leaving 11 bases between them. The CDR3 is 14 amino acids. CDR3 protein: CASSRVGMNTEAFF. Here the CDR3 DNA reads TGTGCCAGCAGCCGAGTGGGAATGAACACTGAAGCTTTCTTT.

This clonotype has only a few counts. The chain carries TRBV18 and TRBJ2-5, with D unclear. In germline, CDR1 is KGHSH, CDR2 LQKENI. CDR3 length: 13 residues. With 4 bases removed from V and 0 bases from J, the gap between germline ends came to 6 bases. As DNA, the CDR3 is TGTGCCAGCTCACGCGAGTACCAAGAGACCCAGTACTTC. Protein product: CASSREYQETQYF.

This clonotype has a count of ten or more. The chain combines TRBV7-2 with TRBJ2-2; TRBD1 is a possible D gene (6 bases). Trimming cost V 6 bases and J 4 bases, with 21 bases left between them. CDR1 is SGHTA and CDR2 is FQGNSA in the germline V gene. The CDR3 has 17 amino acids. The CDR3 region is CASSPTKQGTSTGELFF. CDR3 sequence (DNA): TGTGCCAGCAGTCCAACCAAACAGGGTACGAGCACCGGGGAGCTGTTTTTT. The full variable domain, with the rest looked up from reference TRBV7-2 and TRBJ2-2, is GAGVSQSPSNKVTEKGKDVELRCDPISGHTALYWYRQSLGQGLEFLIYFQGNSAPDKSGLPSDRFSAERTGGSVSTLTIQRTQQEDSAVYLCASSPTKQGTSTGELFFGEGSRLTVL.

Only a few counts were recorded for this clonotype. The J gene is TRBJ1-2, the V gene TRBV7-9; 8 bases match TRBD1. J gave up 3 bases and V 6 bases, and 3 bases lay outside the gene matches. Germline V gives CDR1 SEHNR, CDR2 FQNEAQ (reference sequence). This CDR3 spans 13 amino acids. The chain's CDR3 is CASSNRGDYGYTF. Written as DNA, the CDR3 is TGTGCCAGCAGTAACAGGGGGGACTATGGCTACACCTTC.

This clonotype was detected only a few times. The J gene is TRBJ1-6, the V gene TRBV27; D is ambiguous. CDR1 is MNHEY and CDR2 is SMNVEV in the germline V gene (reference sequence). V lost 3 bases and J 6 bases, leaving 12 bases between the germline ends. This CDR3 contains 15 residues. CDR3: CASSLSHRLNSPLHF. In nucleotides, the CDR3 is TGTGCCAGCAGTTTGTCCCACCGGCTTAATTCACCCCTCCACTTT.

The chain couples TRBV3-1 to TRBJ1-2; 7 bases map to TRBD1. Trimming took 5 bases from V and 6 from J; bases not matched to a gene: 3. This CDR3 comprises 12 residues. Germline lookup yields CDR1 LGHDT and CDR2 YNNKEL (reference sequence). The CDR3 coding sequence is TGTGCCAGCAGCGAACAGGGGAATGGCTACACCTTC. It encodes CASSEQGNGYTF.

This clonotype came up many times. This chain connects TRBV5-1 to TRBJ2-1; 9 bases fit TRBD2. The CDR3 totals 14 residues. The J segment lost 12 bases and the V segment lost 4 bases, leaving 11 bases of the junction unmatched. Germline V gives CDR1 SGHRS, CDR2 YFSETQ. CDR3 DNA sequence: TGCGCCAGCAGCCCGGGGGGGACTAGCCGTGGGCAGTTCTTC. The encoded protein is CASSPGGTSRGQFF.

This clonotype occurred a few times. The CDR3 loop is CASRTGFSPLHF. The CDR3 DNA reads as TGTGCCAGCAGGACAGGGTTTTCACCCCTCCACTTT. J is TRBJ1-6 and V is TRBV3-1; TRBD1 matches at 7 bases. CDR1 and CDR2 from the germline V gene are LGHDT and YNNKEL (reference sequence). V dropped 6 bases and J dropped 9; count of bases not matched to a gene: 2. The CDR3 has 12 residues.

CDR3 sequence reads: CASSSTREPPSGANVLTF. CDR3 in DNA: TGTGCCAGCAGCTCAACCCGGGAGCCTCCCTCTGGGGCCAACGTCCTGACTTTC. The genes are TRBV7-8 and TRBJ2-6; D may be TRBD2 (6 bases). The CDR3 covers 18 residues. Trimming removed 4 bases at V and 0 bases at J, with 16 bases between. The germline CDR1 and CDR2 sequences are SGHVS and FQNEAQ.